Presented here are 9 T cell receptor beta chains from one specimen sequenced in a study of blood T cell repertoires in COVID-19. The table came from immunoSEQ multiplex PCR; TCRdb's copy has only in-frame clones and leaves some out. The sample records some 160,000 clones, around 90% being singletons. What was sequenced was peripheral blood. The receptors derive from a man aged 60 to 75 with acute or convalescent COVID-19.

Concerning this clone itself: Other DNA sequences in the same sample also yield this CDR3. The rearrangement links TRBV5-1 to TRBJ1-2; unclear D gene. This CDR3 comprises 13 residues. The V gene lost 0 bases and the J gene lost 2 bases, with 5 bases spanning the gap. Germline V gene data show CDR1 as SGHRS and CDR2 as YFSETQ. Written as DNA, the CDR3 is TGCGCCAGCAGCTTGGACAGCAACTATGGCTACACCTTC. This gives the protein CASSLDSNYGYTF.

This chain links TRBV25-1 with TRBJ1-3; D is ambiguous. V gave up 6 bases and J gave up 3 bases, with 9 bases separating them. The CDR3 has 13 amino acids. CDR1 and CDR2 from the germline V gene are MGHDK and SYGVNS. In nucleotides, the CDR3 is TGTGCCAGCAGAGCAAAAGATGGAAACACCATATATTTT. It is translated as CASRAKDGNTIYF.

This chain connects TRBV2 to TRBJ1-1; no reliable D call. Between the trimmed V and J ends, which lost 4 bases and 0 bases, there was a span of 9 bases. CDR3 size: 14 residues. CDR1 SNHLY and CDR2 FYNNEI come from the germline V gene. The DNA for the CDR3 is TGTGCCAGCAGTGTCAGAACCATGAACACTGAAGCTTTCTTT. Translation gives CASSVRTMNTEAFF.

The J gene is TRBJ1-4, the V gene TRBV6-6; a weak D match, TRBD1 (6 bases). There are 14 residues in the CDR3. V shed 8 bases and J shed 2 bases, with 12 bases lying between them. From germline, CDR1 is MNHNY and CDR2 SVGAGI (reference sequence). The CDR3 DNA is TGTGCCAGCGCGAAGAGGGGGACTAATGAAAAACTGTTTTTT. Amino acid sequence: CASAKRGTNEKLFF.

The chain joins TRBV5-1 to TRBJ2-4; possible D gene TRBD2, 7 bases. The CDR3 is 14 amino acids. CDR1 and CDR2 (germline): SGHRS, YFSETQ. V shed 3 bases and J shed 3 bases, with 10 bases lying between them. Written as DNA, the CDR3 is TGCGCCAGCAGCTCGGGGGGCAGCAAAAACATTCAGTACTTC. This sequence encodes CASSSGGSKNIQYF.

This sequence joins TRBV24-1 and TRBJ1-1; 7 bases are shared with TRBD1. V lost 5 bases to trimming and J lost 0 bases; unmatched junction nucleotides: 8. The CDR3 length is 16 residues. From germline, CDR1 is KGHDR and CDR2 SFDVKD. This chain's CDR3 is CATSGAYRGMNTEAFF. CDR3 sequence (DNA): TGTGCCACCAGTGGGGCTTACAGGGGCATGAACACTGAAGCTTTCTTT.

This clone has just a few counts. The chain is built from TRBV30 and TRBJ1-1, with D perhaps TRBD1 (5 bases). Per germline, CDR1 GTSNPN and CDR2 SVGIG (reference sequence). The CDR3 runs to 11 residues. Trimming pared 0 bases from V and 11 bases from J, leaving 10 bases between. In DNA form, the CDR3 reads TGTGCCTGGAGTGTACAGGCTTTCGCTTTCTTT. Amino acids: CAWSVQAFAFF.

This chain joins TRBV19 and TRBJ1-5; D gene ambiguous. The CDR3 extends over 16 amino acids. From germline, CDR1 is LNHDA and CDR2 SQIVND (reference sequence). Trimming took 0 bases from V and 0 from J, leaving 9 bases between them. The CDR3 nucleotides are TGTGCCAGTAGTATAGATACCCAGTTTAGCAATCAGCCCCAGCATTTT. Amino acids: CASSIDTQFSNQPQHF.

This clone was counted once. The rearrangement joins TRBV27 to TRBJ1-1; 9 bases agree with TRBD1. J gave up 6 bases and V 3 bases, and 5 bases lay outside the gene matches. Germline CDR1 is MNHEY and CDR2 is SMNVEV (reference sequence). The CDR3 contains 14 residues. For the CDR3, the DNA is TGTGCCAGCAGTTTGAGGACAGGGGCTTCTGAAGCTTTCTTT. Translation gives CASSLRTGASEAFF.